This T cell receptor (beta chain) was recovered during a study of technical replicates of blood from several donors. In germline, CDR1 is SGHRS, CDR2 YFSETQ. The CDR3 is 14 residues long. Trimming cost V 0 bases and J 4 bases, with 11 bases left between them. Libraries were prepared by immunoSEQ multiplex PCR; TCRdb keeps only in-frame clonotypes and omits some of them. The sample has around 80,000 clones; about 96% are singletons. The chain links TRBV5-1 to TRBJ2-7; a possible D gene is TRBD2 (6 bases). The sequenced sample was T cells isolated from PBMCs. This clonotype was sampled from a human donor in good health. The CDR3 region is CASSLGGELYEQYF. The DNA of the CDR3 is TGCGCCAGCAGCTTGGGGGGGGAACTTTACGAGCAGTACTTC.